A selection of T cell receptor beta chains follows, all from one sample in a study. TCRdb ran MiXCR on the 5' RACE reads and lists one entry per CDR3 protein. The table includes roughly 42,000 distinct CDR3 sequences, approximately 22% detected once. Material: Tregs sorted from blood. These receptors all come from a female donor with breast cancer. Both conserved end residues are trimmed from each CDR3.

>TRBV5-1|TRBJ1-1|12
ASSFWSGGTEAF
>TRBV5-6|TRBJ2-2|14
ASSSATSGSSGELF
>TRBV9|TRBJ2-7|12
ASSVDYRSYEPY
>TRBV28|TRBJ2-1|10
ASSPFGVEQF
>TRBV20-1|TRBJ1-2|13
SARDPDREGDGYT
>TRBV27|TRBJ2-1|11
ASSPGTYNEQF
>TRBV7-9|TRBJ2-3|15
ASSPQIRGFVTDTQY
>TRBV7-3|TRBJ2-1|13
ASSLNGGVGTPPF
>TRBV5-1|TRBJ2-1|13
ASSYLRDGYNEQF
>TRBV24-1|TRBJ2-3|16
ATSDPGAGTAFTDTQY
>TRBV7-2|TRBJ2-3|12
ASSPGLAVDTQY
>TRBV9|TRBJ2-4|15
ASSVGVQGYPKNIQY
>TRBV5-1|TRBJ2-2|14
ASSLTSGINTGELF
>TRBV20-1|TRBJ2-7|11
SARGTSDYEQY
>TRBV29-1|TRBJ1-3|12
SVEKVRSARGIY
>TRBV29-1|TRBJ1-1|9
SVARDTEAF
>TRBV5-4|TRBJ2-3|14
ASSFGTSGGLDTQY
>TRBV27|TRBJ2-3|15
ASSPKFRWRSTDTQY
>TRBV7-8|TRBJ1-4|13
ASSFDVSTNEKLF
>TRBV27|TRBJ1-3|13
ASRSGRNSGNTIY
>TRBV4-2|TRBJ2-1|13
ASSQGLPSYNEQF
>TRBV7-8|TRBJ1-1|12
ASSLSREGREAF
>TRBV15|TRBJ2-1|11
ATTRGREGRQF
>TRBV4-1|TRBJ2-3|14
ASSQDPPGGTDTQY
>TRBV28|TRBJ2-3|12
ASSLGRVGDTQY
>TRBV7-9|TRBJ2-5|11
ASSGSGRETQY
>TRBV4-3|TRBJ1-2|11
ASSQTQGWGYT
>TRBV15|TRBJ2-3|12
ATSPSGATDTQY
>TRBV11-2|TRBJ1-1|12
ASSLRLSDTEAF
>TRBV6-5|TRBJ2-1|13
ASRASERSYNEQF
>TRBV6-1|TRBJ2-1|11
ASSEAPLAVEF
>TRBV6-6|TRBJ2-2|10
ASSYLPGELF
>TRBV6-2/TRBV6-3|TRBJ2-2|12
ASSSSRETGELF
>TRBV12-3/TRBV12-4|TRBJ2-6|15
ASSLVGTTSGANVLT
>TRBV7-3|TRBJ1-5|13
ASTPGTGGHQPQH
>TRBV7-8|TRBJ2-7|16
ASSLKGLAGRNSYEQY
>TRBV4-3|TRBJ2-5|14
ASSPGTSAFIKTQY
>TRBV6-5|TRBJ1-2|12
ASSYSGQGGGYT
>TRBV4-1|TRBJ1-2|10
ASSPPGRRGT
>TRBV9|TRBJ2-3|10
ASSAGRDTQY
>TRBV4-1|TRBJ2-3|13
ASSHIRDSLYTQY
>TRBV9|TRBJ2-1|12
ASSVENRYNEQF
>TRBV6-1|TRBJ1-1|10
ASLGGITEAF
>TRBV7-9|TRBJ1-1|12
ASSLSGFSTEAF
>TRBV7-8|TRBJ2-1|12
ASSSQGSYNEQF
>TRBV7-3|TRBJ2-1|11
ASSLSGRDEQF
>TRBV15|TRBJ2-5|14
ATSRGLAGAGETQY
>TRBV10-3|TRBJ1-1|12
AISDFDRNTEAF
>TRBV6-5|TRBJ1-1|12
TSSPTGQGTEAF
>TRBV20-1|TRBJ2-7|10
SARLAGYEQY
>TRBV7-3|TRBJ2-2|14
ASSLFPGSNTGELF
>TRBV20-1|TRBJ2-5|12
SARDIQGTETQY
>TRBV20-1|TRBJ2-7|13
SARIDGTSGYEQY
>TRBV9|TRBJ2-3|11
ASSGNGADTQY
>TRBV4-1|TRBJ1-5|11
ASSQDRGQPQH
>TRBV20-1|TRBJ2-3|13
SARTGLASTDTQY
>TRBV6-5|TRBJ2-7|11
ASSLTGAYEQY
>TRBV7-9|TRBJ2-7|12
ASSLEKRFYEQY
>TRBV9|TRBJ2-7|15
ASSVGIGSGNTYEQY